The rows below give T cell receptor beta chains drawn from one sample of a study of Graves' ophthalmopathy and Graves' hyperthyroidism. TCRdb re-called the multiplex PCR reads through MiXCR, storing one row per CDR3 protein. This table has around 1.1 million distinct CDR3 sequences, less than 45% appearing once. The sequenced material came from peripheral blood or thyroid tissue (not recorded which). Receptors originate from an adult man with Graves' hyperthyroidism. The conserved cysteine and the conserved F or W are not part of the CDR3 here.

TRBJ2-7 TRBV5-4 ASSSKGQITYEQY
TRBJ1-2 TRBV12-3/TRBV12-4 ASRYQGTRNYGYT
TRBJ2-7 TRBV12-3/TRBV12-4 ASRYSGRAGEQY
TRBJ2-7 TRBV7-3 ASSPQGGLAGTSYEQY
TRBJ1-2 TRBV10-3 ASMRGGGYGYT
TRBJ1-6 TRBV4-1 ASSHPQGENSPLH
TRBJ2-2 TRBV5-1 ASSQDVWGVELF
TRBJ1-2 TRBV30 AWGPGGYGYT
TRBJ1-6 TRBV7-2 ASSFQGHGNNSPLH
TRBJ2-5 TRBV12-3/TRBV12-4 ASSPGVMETQY
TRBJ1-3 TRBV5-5 ASSWDSPSSGNTIY
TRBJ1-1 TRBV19 ASSIAAQGWTEAF
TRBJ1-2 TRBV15 ATSLSTGNYGYT
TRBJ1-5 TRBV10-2 ASRQDRDNQPQH
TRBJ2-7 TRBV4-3 ASSQDTWLAYEQY
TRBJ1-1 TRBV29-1 SARPVTEAF
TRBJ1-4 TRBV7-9 ASLQTGKLF
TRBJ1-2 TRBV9 ASSVSGGCI
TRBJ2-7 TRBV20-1 SARRGLAGGEQY
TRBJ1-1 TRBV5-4 ASVQGPDTESF
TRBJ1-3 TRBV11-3 ASRLQGAYGNTIY
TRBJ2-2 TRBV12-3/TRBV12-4 ASIWTSGRSGELF
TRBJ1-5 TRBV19 VSNLGQYNQPQH
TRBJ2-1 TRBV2 ASSIGYNEQF
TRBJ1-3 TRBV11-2 ASIRGGTIY
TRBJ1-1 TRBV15 ATSKGTAPNTEAF
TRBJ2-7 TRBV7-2 ASSSHWSSYEQY
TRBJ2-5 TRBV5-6 ASSYDIRKETQY
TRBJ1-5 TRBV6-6 ATKSDRVGQPQH
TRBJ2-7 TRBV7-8 ASRKSYEQY
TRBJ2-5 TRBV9 ASSQIPLAGEETQY
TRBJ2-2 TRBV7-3 ASSRGLPPGELF
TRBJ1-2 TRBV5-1 ASSLGGGQGTQSNYGYT
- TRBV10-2 ASTPSGGAYEQF
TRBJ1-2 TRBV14 ASSPRMGVSYGYT
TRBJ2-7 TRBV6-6 AGSYQDSYEQY
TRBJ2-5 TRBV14 ASSSGLRVVETQY
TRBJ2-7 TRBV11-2 ASSLNAGDYEQY
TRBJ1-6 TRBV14 ASSSDGGSHNSPLH
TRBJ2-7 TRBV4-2 ASSNRETSSYEQY
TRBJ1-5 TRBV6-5 ASSPGRGITQH
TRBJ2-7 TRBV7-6 ASSLKLAGGPYEQY